This T cell receptor (beta chain) was documented in a study of blood T cell repertoires in COVID-19 (dated by TCRdb to 2018 to 2021). For the study in its entirety: Samples covering the acute and convalescent phases of COVID-19 were provided by collaborators in the United States, Italy and Spain. The dataset comprised deeply sampled blood TCRbeta repertoires from subjects exposed to, actively infected with, or recovered from COVID-19. The material from the prospective study consisted of cDNA or gDNA derived from T cells, B-cell-depleted T cells, or PBMCs. A freely available public database, intended as a resource for researchers studying the immune response to SARS-CoV-2, is where the repertoires were released. Where HLA class I and class II types were available, the types were taken from metadata supplied by the sample provider, not from assay-based typing. Sample metadata almost always included a de-identified subject ID, COVID-19 status, age in years and sex. The samples were drawn from two sources: the first 160 participants of the ongoing ImmuneRACE study, and 1,254 subjects contributed by 6 global collaborators. Beyond this particular receptor, the publication reports: How much clinical and demographic metadata was included differed by source and by participant, and the metadata was provided uncurated.

Whole blood was collected in K2EDTA tubes by collaborating institutions according to the institutions' own protocols. For TCRbeta analysis, collaborators shipped samples in one of three forms: frozen whole blood, isolated PBMCs, or DNA extracted from either of those sample types. TCRbeta CDR3 regions were amplified from genomic DNA using the immunoSEQ Assay, a bias-controlled multiplex PCR. The original methods were these. The number of nucleated cells in each sample was estimated from the amplification of reference gene primers within the assay. To quantify the absolute abundance of each unique TCRbeta CDR3 rearrangement, sequence reads were collapsed and filtered. For each sample, productive Simpson clonality was calculated by taking the square root of Simpson's diversity index across productive rearrangements. TCRdb holds this immuneACCESS table with in-frame rearrangements only. Some clones are missing; in checked studies, unresolved V genes explain under half, and the rest has no known cause. D and trimming were read from the DNA, whereas the V and J calls and clone size are those reported in that table. The sample records 240,000 or so clones, roughly 90% of which are singletons. Approximately 6.2% of the sample comes from the top ten.

On this clone itself: This receptor's antigen is unknown. No base quality values were provided; no much bigger clone lies one nucleotide off.

Sequenced: peripheral blood. This clonotype was obtained from a man aged 55 to 70 with acute or convalescent COVID-19.

The CDR3 reads CASRETGSTDTQYF. The DNA is as follows: TGTGCCAGCAGAGAGACAGGGAGCACAGATACGCAGTATTTT. The sequence is built from TRBV2 and TRBJ2-3, with 7 bases matching TRBD1. CDR1 and CDR2 are drawn from the germline V gene: SNHLY, FYNNEI. Trimming removed 6 bases from V and 0 bases from J; the gene matches leave 3 bases unexplained. The CDR3 starts with the cysteine, ends with the phenylalanine, and has 14 residues. Of all the DNA, just the CDR3 is kept, 42 bases in frame from base 1.